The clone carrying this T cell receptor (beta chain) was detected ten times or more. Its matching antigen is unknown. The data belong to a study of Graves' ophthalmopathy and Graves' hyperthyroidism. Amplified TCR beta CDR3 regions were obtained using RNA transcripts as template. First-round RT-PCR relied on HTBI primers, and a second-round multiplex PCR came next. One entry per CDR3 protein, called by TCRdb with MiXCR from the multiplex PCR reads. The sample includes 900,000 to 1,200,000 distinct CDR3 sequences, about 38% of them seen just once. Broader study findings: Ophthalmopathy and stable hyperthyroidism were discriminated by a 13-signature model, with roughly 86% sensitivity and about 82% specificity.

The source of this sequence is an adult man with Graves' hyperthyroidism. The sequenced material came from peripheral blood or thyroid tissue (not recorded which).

CDR3 DNA sequence: TGTGCCAGCAGCTCGCCCAGGCTCTCGGGGACAGGGGGTTTCTCCTACGAGCAGTACTTC. This sequence encodes CASSSPRLSGTGGFSYEQYF. The genes are TRBV7-9 and TRBJ2-7, with 11 positions matching TRBD1. CDR3 length: 20 residues. Germline loops: CDR1 SEHNR, CDR2 FQNEAQ (reference sequence). The V and J ends lost 4 bases and 0 bases, in that order; junction bases with no gene match: 17.